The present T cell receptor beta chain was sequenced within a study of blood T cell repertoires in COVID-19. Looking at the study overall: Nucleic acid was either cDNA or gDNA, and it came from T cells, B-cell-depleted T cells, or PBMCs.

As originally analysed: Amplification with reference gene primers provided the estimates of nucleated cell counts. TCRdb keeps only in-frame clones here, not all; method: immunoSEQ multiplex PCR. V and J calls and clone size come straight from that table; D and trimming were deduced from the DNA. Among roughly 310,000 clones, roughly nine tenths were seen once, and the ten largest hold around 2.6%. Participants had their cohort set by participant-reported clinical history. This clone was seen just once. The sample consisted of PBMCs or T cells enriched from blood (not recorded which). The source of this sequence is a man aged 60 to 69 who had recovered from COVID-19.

This CDR3 is CASSLRGAGSYNEQFF. The CDR3 region has the DNA TGTGCCAGCAGCTTACGTGGGGCGGGGTCCTACAATGAGCAGTTCTTC. The chain is built from TRBV7-6 and TRBJ2-1, with TRBD2 as a possible D gene (6 bases). The germline V and J ends were trimmed by 2 bases and 1 base, with 12 bases remaining between them. The germline V gene encodes CDR1 SGHVS and CDR2 FNYEAQ. The CDR3 runs to 16 residues.